This T cell receptor beta chain was retrieved from a study of human CD4 T cells and Enterobacteriaceae (TCRdb year 2020). What the research found in general, with its limitations: Ex vivo, broadly cross-reactive clonotypes appeared more expanded than specific ones, with about 55% of the 19 and about 60% of the roughly 34 in the top 5%. The reactivity of ex vivo clonotypes was inferred solely through the matching of nucleotide sequences to CFSE-low cultures from the same donors.

CDR1 and CDR2 are read off the germline V gene (reference sequence) as MNHEY and SMNVEV. V loses 2 bases, J loses 2 bases, and the germline ends lie 13 bases apart. The CDR3 spans 16 residues, from the cysteine through the phenylalanine. Of all the DNA, just the CDR3 is kept, 48 bases in frame from base 1. With respect to this clone: Its cognate antigen has yet to be identified. Base qualities were left out, and no much larger clone turns up one base away.

Memory CD4+ T cells, defined as all CD4+ cells except CD45RA+CCR7+CD95- naive cells, were FACS-sorted on a FACSAria III to over 95% purity. Blood from healthy donors was obtained from blood donation centers in Switzerland. Total CD4+ T cells and monocytes were enriched by positive selection with CD4 and CD14 magnetic microbeads. CD8+, CD14+, CD16+, CD56+, CD19+ and CD25-bright cells were excluded before sorting. To assess in vivo expansion of bacteria-reactive clonotypes, total memory CD4+ T cells from two blood donors were sequenced directly ex vivo. Peripheral blood mononuclear cells were isolated from donor blood using Ficoll-Paque Plus. Deep-level sequencing, with a detection sensitivity of one cell in 200,000, was applied to the ex vivo total memory CD4+ samples. The QIAamp DNA Micro Kit was used to extract genomic DNA from cell pellets, and the quantity and purity of the genomic DNA were checked by spectrophotometry. TCR Vbeta CDR3 regions were amplified with the immunoSEQ multiplex PCR assay. The Illumina HiSeq platform was used to sequence the amplicons. Each retrieved sequence was 87 nucleotides long and included the CDR3 region. Processing in the source paper ran as follows. A clonotype was defined as a unique productive TCR Vbeta nucleotide sequence and was quantified by productive template frequency from ImmunoSEQ Analyzer V3.0. A threshold at the top 5th percentile of each frequency-ranked repertoire was used to define expanded clonotypes. Repertoire overlap was calculated as Chao-Jaccard with the R package fossil and was visualized by nonmetric multidimensional scaling with the R package MASS. TCRdb retrieved this table from immuneACCESS and kept in-frame rearrangements only. Not all clones are present; in checked studies, unresolved V genes account for under half, and no reason is known for the remainder. The DNA gave D and trimming, while V, J and clone size come from that table. This sample is represented by 25,000 to 30,000 clones; around 80% of them were singletons. The leading ten clones occupy over 1.5% of the sample.

This sequence uses TRBV27 and TRBJ2-1; perhaps TRBD1 is the D gene, with 5 bases matching. The clonotype was recovered from a human donor in good health. The sequenced material came from memory CD4+ T cells from blood. Per the publication, the cell subset or site label means: total memory CD4 T cells sorted directly ex vivo, unstimulated. CDR3 region: CASSLSLGQTYNEQFF. In nucleotides, the sequence is TGTGCCAGCAGTTTAAGCCTTGGACAAACCTACAATGAGCAGTTCTTC.